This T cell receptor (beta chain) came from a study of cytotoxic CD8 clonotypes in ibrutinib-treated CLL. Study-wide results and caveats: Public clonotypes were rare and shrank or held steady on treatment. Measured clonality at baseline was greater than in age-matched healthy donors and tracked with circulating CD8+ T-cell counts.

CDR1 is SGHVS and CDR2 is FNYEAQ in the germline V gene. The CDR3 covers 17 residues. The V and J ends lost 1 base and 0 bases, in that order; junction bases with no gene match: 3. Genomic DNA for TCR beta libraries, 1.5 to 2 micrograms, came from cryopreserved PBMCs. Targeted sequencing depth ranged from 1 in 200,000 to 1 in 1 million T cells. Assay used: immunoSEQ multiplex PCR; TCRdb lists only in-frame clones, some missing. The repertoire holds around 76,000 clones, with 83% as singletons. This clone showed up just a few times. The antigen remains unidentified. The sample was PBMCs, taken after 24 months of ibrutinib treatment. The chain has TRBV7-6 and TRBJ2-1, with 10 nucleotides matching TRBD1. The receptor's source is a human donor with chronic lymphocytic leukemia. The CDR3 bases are TGTGCCAGCAGCTTAGGGGGACAGGGGAGCTCCTACAATGAGCAGTTCTTC. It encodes CASSLGGQGSSYNEQFF.